These 5 T cell receptor beta chains share one sample of origin, sequenced in a study of Graves' ophthalmopathy and Graves' hyperthyroidism. Researchers took RNA transcripts and amplified TCR beta CDR3 regions from them. The library came from an HTBI-primed first-round RT-PCR and a second-round multiplex PCR. TCRdb passed the multiplex PCR reads through MiXCR, listing each CDR3 protein once. The sample comprises about 550,000 distinct CDR3 sequences, 35% to 40% of which are singletons, and 3.5% to 5% rests with the top ten. Sequencing was done on a sample of peripheral blood or thyroid tissue (not recorded which). These receptors were taken from an adult man with Graves' hyperthyroidism.

V usage is TRBV28 and J usage is TRBJ1-1; the match to TRBD1 covers 8 bases. V dropped 6 bases and J dropped 1; count of bases not matched to a gene: 7. The CDR3 is made up of 15 amino acids. Germline CDR1 MDHEN, CDR2 SYDVKM. CDR3 protein: CASRSRQGTNTEAFF. The CDR3 region has the DNA TGTGCCAGCAGAAGCCGACAGGGGACGAACACTGAAGCTTTCTTT.

This clonotype has a count of ten or more. The chain joins TRBV29-1 to TRBJ1-1; D not resolved. This CDR3 is built from 10 residues. V gave up 6 bases and J gave up 11 bases, with 13 bases separating them. Per the germline V gene, CDR1 is SQVTM and CDR2 is ANQGSEA. The CDR3 here is CSVAVTEAFF. CDR3 DNA: TGCAGCGTCGCTGTAACCGAGGCTTTCTTT.

There are many counts of this clonotype. The chain is built from TRBV6-5 and TRBJ2-7; D is tentatively TRBD1 or TRBD2 (5 bases each). Germline V gene lookup returns CDR1 MNHEY and CDR2 SVGAGI. V was cut by 8 bases and J by 1 base, with 9 bases left in between. CDR3 size: 12 residues. The CDR3 DNA follows: TGTGCCAGCGGGACCGATTCCTACGAGCAGTACTTC. Translation: CASGTDSYEQYF.

At least ten counts were recorded for this clonotype. The CDR3 coding sequence is TGTGCCAGCAGACCCAACACCTTC. Translated, it gives CASRPNTF. This chain links TRBV7-9 with TRBJ1-2; no reliable D call. Germline CDR1 SEHNR, CDR2 FQNEAQ (reference sequence). The germline V and J ends were trimmed by 6 bases and 12 bases, with 5 bases remaining between them. CDR3 length: 8 amino acids. The full variable domain, with the rest looked up from reference TRBV7-9 and TRBJ1-2, is DTGVSQNPRHKITKRGQNVTFRCDPISEHNRLYWYRQTLGQGPEFLTYFQNEAQLEKSRLLSDRFSAERPKGSFSTLEIQRTEQGDSAMYLCASRPNTFGSGTRLTVV.

The V gene is TRBV7-9, the J gene TRBJ2-1, with 10 nucleotides matching TRBD2. The CDR3 has 15 amino acids. V shed 5 bases and J 7 bases; nucleotides not matched to a gene: 8. Germline CDR1 is SEHNR and CDR2 is FQNEAQ (reference sequence). CDR3 in amino acids: CASSKSGTSENEQFF. The CDR3 DNA sequence: TGTGCCAGCAGCAAGAGCGGGACTAGCGAAAATGAGCAGTTCTTC.